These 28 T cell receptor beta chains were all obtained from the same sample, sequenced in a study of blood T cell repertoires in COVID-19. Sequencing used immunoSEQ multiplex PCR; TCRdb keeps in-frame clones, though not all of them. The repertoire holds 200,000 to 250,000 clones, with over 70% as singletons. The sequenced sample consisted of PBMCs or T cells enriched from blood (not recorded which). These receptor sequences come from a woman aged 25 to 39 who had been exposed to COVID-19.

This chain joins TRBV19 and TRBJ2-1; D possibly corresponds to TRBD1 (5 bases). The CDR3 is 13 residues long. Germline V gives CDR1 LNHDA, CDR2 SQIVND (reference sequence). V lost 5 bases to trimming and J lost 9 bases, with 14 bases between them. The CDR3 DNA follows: TGTGCCAGTAGTCTATCGACAGTCGGTGAGCAGTTCTTC. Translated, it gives CASSLSTVGEQFF.

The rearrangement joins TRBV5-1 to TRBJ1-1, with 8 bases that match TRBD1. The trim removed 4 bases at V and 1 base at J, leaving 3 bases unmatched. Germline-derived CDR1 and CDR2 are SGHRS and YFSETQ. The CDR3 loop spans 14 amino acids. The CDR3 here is CASSRGTGNTEAFF. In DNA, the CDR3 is TGCGCCAGCAGCCGAGGGACAGGGAACACTGAAGCTTTCTTT.

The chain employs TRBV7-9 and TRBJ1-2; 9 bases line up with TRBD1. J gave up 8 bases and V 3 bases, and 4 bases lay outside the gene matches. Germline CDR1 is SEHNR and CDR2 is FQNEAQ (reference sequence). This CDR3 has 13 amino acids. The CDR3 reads CASSLGQGRGYTF. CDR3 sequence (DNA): TGTGCCAGCAGCTTGGGACAGGGCCGAGGCTACACCTTC.

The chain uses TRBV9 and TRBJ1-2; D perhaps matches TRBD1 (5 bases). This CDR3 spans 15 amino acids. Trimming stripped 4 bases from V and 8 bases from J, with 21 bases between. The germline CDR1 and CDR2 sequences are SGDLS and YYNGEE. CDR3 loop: CASSPSVGQGDGYTF. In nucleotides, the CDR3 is TGTGCCAGCAGCCCCTCCGTGGGGCAGGGTGACGGCTACACCTTC.

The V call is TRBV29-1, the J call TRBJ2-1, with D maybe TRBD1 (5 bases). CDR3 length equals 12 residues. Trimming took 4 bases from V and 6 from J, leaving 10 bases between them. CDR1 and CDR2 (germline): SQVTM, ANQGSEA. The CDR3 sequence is CSVGTLGNEQFF. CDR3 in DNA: TGCAGCGTTGGGACACTGGGCAATGAGCAGTTCTTC.

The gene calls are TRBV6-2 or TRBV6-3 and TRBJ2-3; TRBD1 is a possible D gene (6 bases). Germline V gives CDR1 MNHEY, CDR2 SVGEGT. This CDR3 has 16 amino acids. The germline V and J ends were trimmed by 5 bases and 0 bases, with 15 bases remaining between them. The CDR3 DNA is TGTGCCAGCAGTCCCTCGACAGGAACTAGCACAGATACGCAGTATTTT. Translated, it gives CASSPSTGTSTDTQYF.

DNA of the CDR3: TGTGCCAGCAGTACCACAAGTTACGAGCAGTACTTC. Translation gives CASSTTSYEQYF. The V gene is TRBV6-5, the J gene TRBJ2-7, with unresolved D. With 5 bases removed from V and 4 bases from J, the gap between germline ends came to 9 bases. The CDR3 has 12 residues. Per germline, CDR1 MNHEY and CDR2 SVGAGI.

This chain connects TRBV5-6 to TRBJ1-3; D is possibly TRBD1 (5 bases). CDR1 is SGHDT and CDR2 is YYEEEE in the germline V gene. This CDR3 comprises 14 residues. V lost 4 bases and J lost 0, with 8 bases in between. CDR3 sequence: CASSHDSSGNTIYF. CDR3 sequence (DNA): TGTGCCAGCAGCCATGACAGCTCTGGAAACACCATATATTTT. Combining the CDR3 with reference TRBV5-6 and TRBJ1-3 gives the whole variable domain DAGVTQSPTHLIKTRGQQVTLRCSPKSGHDTVSWYQQALGQGPQFIFQYYEEEERQRGNFPDRFSGHQFPNYSSELNVNALLLGDSALYLCASSHDSSGNTIYFGEGSWLTVV.

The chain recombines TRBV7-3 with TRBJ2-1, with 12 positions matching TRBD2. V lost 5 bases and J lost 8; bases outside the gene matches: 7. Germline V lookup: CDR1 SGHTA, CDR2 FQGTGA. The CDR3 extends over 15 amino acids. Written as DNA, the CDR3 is TGTGCCAGCAGCGCGACTAGCGGGAGAGAGGATGAGCAGTTCTTC. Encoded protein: CASSATSGREDEQFF.

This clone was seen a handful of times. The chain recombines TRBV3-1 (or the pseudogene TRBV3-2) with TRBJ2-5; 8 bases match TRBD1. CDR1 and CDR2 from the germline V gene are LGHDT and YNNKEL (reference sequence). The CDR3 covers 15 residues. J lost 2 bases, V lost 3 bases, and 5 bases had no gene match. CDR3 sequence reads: CASSHQTGAQETQYF. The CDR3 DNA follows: TGTGCCAGCAGCCATCAGACAGGGGCTCAAGAGACCCAGTACTTC.

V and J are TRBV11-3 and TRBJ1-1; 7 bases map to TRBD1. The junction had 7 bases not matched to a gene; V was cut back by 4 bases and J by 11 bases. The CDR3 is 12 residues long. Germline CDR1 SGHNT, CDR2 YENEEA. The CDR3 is CASSSTTGPAFF. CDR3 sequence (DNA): TGTGCCAGCAGCTCCACGACAGGGCCGGCTTTCTTT.

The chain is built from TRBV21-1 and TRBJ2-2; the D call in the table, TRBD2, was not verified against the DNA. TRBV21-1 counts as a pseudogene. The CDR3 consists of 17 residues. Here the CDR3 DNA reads TGTGCCAGCAGCAAAGCCCGGGAGGGCTCGCTCACGGGGGAGCTGTTTTTT. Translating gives CASSKAREGSLTGELFF.

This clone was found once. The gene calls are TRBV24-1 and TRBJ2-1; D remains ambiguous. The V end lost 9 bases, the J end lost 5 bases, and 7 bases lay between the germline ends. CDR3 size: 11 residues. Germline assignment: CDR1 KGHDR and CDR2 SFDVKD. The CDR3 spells CATLPDNEQFF. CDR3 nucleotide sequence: TGTGCCACCTTACCGGACAATGAGCAGTTCTTC.

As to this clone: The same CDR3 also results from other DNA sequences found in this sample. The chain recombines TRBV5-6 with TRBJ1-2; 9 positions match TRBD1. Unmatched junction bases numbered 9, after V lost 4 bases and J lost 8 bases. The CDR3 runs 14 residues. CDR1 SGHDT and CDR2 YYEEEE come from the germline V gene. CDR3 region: CASSPDRGSYGYTF. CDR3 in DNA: TGTGCCAGCAGCCCTGACAGGGGGTCGTACGGCTACACCTTC.

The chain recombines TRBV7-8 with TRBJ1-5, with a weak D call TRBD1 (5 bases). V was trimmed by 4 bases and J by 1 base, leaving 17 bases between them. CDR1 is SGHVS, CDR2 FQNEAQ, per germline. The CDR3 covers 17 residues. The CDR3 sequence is CASSSEDSQISNQPQHF. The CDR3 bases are TGTGCCAGCAGCTCAGAAGACAGCCAGATAAGCAATCAGCCCCAGCATTTT.

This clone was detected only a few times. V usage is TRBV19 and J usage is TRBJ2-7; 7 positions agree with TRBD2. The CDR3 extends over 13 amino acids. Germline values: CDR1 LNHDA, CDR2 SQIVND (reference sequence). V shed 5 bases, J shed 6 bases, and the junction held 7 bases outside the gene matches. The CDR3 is CASSPLGTTEQYF. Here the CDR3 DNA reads TGTGCCAGTAGTCCCCTCGGGACTACCGAGCAGTACTTC.

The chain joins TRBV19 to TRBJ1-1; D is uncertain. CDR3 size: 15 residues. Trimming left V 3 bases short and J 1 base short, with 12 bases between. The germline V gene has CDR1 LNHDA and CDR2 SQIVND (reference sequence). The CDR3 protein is CASSIRPPKNTEAFF. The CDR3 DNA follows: TGTGCCAGTAGTATCCGTCCTCCTAAGAACACTGAAGCTTTCTTT.

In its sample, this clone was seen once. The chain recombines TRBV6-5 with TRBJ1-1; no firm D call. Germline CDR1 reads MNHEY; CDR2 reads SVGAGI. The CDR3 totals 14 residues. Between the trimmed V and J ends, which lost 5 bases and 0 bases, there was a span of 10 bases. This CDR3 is CASSRLPLNTEAFF. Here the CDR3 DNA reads TGTGCCAGCAGTCGACTACCGCTGAACACTGAAGCTTTCTTT.

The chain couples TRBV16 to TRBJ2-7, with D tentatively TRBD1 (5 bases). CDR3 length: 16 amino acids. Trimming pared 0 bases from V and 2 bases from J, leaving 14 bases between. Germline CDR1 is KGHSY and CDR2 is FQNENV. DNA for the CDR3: TGTGCCAGCAGCCAATCGACCTCAGGGTGGGCCTACGAGCAGTACTTC. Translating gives CASSQSTSGWAYEQYF.

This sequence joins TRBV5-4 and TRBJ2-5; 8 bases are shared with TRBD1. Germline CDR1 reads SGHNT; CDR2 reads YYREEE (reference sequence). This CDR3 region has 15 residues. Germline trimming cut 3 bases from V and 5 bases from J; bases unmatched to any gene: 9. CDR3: CASSYRQGRGETQYF. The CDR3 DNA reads TGTGCCAGCAGCTACCGACAGGGGAGAGGGGAGACCCAGTACTTC. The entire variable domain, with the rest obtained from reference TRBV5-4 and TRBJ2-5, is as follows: ETGVTQSPTHLIKTRGQQVTLRCSSQSGHNTVSWYQQALGQGPQFIFQYYREEENGRGNFPPRFSGLQFPNYSSELNVNALELDDSALYLCASSYRQGRGETQYFGPGTRLLVL.

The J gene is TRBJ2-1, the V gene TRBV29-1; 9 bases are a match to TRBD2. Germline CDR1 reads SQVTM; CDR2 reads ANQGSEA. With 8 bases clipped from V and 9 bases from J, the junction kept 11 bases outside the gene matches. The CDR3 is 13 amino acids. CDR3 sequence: CSSGAGGPVEQFF. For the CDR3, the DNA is TGCAGCTCCGGGGCGGGAGGGCCGGTTGAGCAGTTCTTC.

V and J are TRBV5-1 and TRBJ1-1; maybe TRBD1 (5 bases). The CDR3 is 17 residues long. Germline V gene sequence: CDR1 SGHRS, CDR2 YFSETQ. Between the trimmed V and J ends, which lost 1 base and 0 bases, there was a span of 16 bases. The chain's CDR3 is CASSLKPPAGLNTEAFF. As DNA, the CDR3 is TGCGCCAGCAGCTTGAAACCCCCGGCAGGGTTGAACACTGAAGCTTTCTTT.

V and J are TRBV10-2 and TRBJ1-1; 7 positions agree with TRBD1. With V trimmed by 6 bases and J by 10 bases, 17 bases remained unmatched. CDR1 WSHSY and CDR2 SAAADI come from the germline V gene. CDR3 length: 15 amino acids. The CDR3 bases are TGCGCCAGCAGCGAAGCCCAGGGGGTTAAGTTGGGAGCTTTCTTT. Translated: CASSEAQGVKLGAFF.

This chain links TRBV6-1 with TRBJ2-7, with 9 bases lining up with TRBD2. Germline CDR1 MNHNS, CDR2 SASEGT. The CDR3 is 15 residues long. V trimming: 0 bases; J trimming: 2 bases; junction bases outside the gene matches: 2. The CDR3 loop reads CASSEALAGTYEQYF. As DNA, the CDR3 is TGTGCCAGCAGTGAAGCTCTAGCGGGAACCTACGAGCAGTACTTC.

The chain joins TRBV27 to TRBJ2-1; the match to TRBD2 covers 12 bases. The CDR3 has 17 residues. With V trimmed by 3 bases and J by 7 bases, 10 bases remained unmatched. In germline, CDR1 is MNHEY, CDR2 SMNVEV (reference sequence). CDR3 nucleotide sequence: TGTGCCAGCAGTTTCATACGTGGACTAGCGGGGAGTAATGAGCAGTTCTTC. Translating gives CASSFIRGLAGSNEQFF.

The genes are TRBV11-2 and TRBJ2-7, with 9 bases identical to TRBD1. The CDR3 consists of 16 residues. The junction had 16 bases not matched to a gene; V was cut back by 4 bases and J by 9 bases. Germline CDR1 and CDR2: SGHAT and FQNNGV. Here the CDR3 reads CASSSSGTGLGLGQYF. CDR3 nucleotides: TGTGCCAGCAGCTCATCCGGGACAGGGTTAGGGTTGGGGCAGTACTTC.

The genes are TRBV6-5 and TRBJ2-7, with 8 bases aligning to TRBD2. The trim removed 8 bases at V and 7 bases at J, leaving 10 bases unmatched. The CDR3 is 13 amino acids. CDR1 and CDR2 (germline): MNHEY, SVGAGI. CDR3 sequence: CASSAGEIREQYF. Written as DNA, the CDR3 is TGTGCCAGCTCAGCGGGAGAGATTAGGGAGCAGTACTTC.

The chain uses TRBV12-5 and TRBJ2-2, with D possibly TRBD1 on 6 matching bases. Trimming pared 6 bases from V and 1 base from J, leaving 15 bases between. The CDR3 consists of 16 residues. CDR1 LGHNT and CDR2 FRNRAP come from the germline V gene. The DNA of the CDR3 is TGTGCTAGTGGAATTGCAACAGGGATGAACACCGGGGAGCTGTTTTTT. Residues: CASGIATGMNTGELFF.